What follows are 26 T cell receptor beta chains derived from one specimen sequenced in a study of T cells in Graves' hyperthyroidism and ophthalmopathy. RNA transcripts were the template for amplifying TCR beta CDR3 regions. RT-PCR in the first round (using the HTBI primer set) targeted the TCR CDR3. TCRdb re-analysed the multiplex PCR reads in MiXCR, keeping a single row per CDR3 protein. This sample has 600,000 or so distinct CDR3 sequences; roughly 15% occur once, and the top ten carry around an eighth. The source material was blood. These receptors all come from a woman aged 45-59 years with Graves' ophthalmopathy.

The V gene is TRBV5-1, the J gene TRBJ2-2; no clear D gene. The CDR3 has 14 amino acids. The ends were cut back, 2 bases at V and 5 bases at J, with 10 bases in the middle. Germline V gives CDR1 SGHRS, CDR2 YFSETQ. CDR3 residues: CASSFDIGTGELFF. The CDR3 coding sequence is TGCGCCAGCAGCTTTGATATCGGGACCGGGGAGCTGTTTTTT.

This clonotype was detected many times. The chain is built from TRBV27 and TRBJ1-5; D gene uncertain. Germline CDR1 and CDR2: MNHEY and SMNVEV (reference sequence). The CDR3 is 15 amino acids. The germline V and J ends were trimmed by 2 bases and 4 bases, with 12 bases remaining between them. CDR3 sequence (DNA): TGTGCCAGCAGTTTAGTTGGCAGCGAAAATCAGCCCCAGCATTTT. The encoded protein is CASSLVGSENQPQHF.

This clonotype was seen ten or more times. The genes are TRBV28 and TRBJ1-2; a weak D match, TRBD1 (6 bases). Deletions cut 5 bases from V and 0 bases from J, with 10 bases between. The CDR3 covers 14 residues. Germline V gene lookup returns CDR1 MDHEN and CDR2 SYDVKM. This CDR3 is CASSPTGANYGYTF. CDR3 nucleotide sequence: TGTGCCAGCAGTCCGACAGGTGCTAACTATGGCTACACCTTC.

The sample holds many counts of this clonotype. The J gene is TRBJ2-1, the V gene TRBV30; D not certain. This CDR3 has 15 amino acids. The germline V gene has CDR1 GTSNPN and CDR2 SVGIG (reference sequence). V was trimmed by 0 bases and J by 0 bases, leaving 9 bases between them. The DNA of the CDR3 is TGTGCCTGGAGTGTAGGCGAATCCTCCTACAATGAGCAGTTCTTC. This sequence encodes CAWSVGESSYNEQFF.

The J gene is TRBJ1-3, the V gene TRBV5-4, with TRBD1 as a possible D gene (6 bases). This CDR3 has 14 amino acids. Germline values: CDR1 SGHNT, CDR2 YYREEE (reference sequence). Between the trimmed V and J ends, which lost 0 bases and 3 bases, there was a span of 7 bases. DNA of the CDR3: TGTGCCAGCAGCTTGGGACAGGTTGGAAACACCATATATTTT. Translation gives CASSLGQVGNTIYF.

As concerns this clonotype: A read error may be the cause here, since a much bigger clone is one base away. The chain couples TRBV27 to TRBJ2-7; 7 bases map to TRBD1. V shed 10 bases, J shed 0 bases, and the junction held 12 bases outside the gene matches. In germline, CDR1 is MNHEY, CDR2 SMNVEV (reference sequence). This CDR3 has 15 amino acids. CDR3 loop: CANSPSRDSSYEQYF. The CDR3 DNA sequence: TGTGCCAACAGCCCCAGTCGGGACAGCTCCTACGAGCAGTACTTC.

CDR3 sequence: CATSDLAPSGRGELFF. In DNA form, the CDR3 reads TGTGCCACCAGTGATTTGGCTCCCAGCGGGAGGGGGGAGCTGTTTTTT. This chain links TRBV24-1 with TRBJ2-2; 9 positions match TRBD2. The CDR3 runs to 16 residues. Germline V gives CDR1 KGHDR, CDR2 SFDVKD. The J segment lost 8 bases and the V segment lost 0 bases, leaving 6 bases of the junction unmatched.

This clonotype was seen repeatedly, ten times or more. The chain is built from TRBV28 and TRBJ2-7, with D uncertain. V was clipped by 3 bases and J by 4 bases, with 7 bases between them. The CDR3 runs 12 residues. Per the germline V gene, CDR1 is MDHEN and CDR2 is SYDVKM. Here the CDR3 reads CASSLVHYEQYF. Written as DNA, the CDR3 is TGTGCCAGCAGTTTGGTCCATTACGAGCAGTACTTC.

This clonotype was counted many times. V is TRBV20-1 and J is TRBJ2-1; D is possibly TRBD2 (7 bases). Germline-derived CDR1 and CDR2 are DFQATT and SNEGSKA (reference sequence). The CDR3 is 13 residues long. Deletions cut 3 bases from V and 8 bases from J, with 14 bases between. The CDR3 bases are TGCAGTGCTAGGGGGGCGGGAGATCATGAGCAGTTCTTC. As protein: CSARGAGDHEQFF.

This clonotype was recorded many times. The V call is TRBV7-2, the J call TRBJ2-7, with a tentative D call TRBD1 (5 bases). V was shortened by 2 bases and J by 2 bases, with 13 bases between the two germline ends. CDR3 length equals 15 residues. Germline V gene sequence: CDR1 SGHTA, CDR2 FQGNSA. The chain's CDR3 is CASSLSGYGTYEQYF. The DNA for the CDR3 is TGTGCCAGCAGCTTATCAGGGTATGGGACCTACGAGCAGTACTTC. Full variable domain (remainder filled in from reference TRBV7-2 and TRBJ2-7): GAGVSQSPSNKVTEKGKDVELRCDPISGHTALYWYRQSLGQGLEFLIYFQGNSAPDKSGLPSDRFSAERTGGSVSTLTIQRTQQEDSAVYLCASSLSGYGTYEQYFGPGTRLTVT.

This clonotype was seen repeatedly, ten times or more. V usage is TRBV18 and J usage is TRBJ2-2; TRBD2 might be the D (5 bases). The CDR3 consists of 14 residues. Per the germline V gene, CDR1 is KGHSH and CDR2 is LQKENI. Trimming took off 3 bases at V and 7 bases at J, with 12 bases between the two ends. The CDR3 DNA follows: TGTGCCAGCTCACCGTGGAGGTCGGGCGGGGAGCTGTTTTTT. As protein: CASSPWRSGGELFF.

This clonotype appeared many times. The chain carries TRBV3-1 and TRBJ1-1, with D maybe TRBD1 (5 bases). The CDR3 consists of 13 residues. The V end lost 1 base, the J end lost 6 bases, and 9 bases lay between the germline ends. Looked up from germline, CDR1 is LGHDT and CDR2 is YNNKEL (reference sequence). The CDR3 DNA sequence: TGTGCCAGCAGCCAAGGTGGGGACGCTGAAGCTTTCTTT. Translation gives CASSQGGDAEAFF.

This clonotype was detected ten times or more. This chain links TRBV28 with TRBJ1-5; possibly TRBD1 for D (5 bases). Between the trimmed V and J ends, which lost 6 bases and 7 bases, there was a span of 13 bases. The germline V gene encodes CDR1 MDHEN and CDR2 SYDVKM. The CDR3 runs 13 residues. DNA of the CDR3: TGTGCCAGCAGGCGGGACTTTATACAGCCCCAGCATTTT. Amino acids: CASRRDFIQPQHF.

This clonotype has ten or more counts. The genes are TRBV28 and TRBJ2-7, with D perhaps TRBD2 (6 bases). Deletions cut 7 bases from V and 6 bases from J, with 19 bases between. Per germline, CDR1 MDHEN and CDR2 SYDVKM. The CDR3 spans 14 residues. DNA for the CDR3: TGTGCCAGCAAGCTTATGGAGGGTTCTGTCGAGCAGTACTTC. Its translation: CASKLMEGSVEQYF. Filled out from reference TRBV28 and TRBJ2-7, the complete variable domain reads DVKVTQSSRYLVKRTGEKVFLECVQDMDHENMFWYRQDPGLGLRLIYFSYDVKMKEKGDIPEGYSVSREKKERFSLILESASTNQTSMYLCASKLMEGSVEQYFGPGTRLTVT.

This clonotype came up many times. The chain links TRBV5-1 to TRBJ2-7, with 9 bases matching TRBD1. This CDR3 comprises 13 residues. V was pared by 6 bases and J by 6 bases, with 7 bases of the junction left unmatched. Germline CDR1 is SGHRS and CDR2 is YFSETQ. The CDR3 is CASTDTGGGEQYF. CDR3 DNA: TGCGCCAGCACCGATACAGGGGGCGGCGAGCAGTACTTC.

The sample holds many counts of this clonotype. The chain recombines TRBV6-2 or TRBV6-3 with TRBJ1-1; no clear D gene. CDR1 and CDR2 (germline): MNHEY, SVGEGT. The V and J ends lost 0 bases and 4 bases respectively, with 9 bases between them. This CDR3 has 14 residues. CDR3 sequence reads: CASSYSAILTEAFF. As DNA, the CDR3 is TGTGCCAGCAGTTACTCGGCAATTCTCACTGAAGCTTTCTTT.

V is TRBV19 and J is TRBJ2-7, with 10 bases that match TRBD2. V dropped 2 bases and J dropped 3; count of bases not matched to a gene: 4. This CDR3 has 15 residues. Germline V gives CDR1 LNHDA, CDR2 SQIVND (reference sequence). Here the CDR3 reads CASSITASGSYEQYF. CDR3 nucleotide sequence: TGTGCCAGTAGTATAACGGCTAGCGGGAGCTACGAGCAGTACTTC.

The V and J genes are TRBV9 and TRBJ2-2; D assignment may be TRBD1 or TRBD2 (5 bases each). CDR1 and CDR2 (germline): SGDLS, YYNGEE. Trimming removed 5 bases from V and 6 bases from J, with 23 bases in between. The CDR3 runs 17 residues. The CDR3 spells CASSISGTPRAAGELFF. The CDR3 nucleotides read TGTGCCAGCAGTATCTCTGGGACCCCCCGGGCGGCCGGGGAGCTGTTTTTT.

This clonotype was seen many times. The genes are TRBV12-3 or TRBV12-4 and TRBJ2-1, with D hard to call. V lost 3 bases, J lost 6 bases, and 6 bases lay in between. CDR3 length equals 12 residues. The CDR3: CASSLFANEQFF. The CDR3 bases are TGTGCCAGCAGTTTGTTTGCCAATGAGCAGTTCTTC.

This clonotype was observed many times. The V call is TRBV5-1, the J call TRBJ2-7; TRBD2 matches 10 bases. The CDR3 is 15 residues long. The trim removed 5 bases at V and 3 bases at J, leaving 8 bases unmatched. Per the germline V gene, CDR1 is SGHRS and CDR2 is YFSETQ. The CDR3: CASSSASGSYYEQYF. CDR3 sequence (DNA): TGCGCCAGCAGTTCCGCTAGCGGGAGTTACTACGAGCAGTACTTC.

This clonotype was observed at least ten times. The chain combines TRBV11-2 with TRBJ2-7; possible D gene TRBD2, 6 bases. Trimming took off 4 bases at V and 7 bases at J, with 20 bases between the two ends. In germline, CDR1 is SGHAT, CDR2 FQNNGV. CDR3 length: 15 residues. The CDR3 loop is CASSSSRAGPWEQYF. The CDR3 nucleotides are TGTGCCAGCAGCTCGAGTAGGGCGGGACCCTGGGAGCAGTACTTC.

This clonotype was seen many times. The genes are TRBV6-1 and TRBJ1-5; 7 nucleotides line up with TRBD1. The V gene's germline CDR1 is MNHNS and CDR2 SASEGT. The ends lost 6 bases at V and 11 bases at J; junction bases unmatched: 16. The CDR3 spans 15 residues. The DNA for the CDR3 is TGTGCCAGCAGATCAATAACAGGGGAATCAGGGGCCCAGCATTTT. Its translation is CASRSITGESGAQHF.

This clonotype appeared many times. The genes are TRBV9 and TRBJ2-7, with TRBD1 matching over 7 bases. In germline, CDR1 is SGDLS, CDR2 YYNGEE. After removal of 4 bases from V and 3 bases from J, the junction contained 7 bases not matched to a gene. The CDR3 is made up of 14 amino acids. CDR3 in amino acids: CASSPGGVGYEQYF. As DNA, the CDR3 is TGTGCCAGCAGCCCAGGGGGAGTGGGCTACGAGCAGTACTTC.

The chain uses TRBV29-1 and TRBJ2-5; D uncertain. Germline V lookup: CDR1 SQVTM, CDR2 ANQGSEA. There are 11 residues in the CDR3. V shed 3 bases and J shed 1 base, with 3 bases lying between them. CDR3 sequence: CSVEIQETQYF. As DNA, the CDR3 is TGCAGCGTTGAGATCCAAGAGACCCAGTACTTC.

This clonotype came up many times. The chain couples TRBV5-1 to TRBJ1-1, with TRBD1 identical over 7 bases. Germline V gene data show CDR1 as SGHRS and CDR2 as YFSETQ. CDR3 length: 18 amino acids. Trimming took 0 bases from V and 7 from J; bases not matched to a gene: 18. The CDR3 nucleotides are TGCGCCAGCAGCTTGGAAGTCAGGGGGGAGGTTTATCTCGGTGAAGCTTTCTTT. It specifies CASSLEVRGEVYLGEAFF.

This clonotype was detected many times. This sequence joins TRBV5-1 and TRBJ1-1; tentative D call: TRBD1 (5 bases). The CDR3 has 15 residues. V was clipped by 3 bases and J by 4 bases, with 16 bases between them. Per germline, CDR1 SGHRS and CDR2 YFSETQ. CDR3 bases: TGCGCCAGCAGCTACAATTCAGGGCCTGGCACTGAAGCTTTCTTT. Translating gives CASSYNSGPGTEAFF.